This is a list of T cell receptor beta chains from one sample in a study of shared clonotypes between healthy human individuals. The table came from immunoSEQ multiplex PCR; TCRdb's copy has only in-frame clones and leaves some out. The sample shows about 1.1 million clones, around 82% of them seen only once. Sample: memory CD4+ T cells from PBMCs. These receptors all come from a man aged 18 to 29 in good health. Some clones in this sample may be carry-over from other donors' samples. CDR3s include the opening cysteine and the closing phenylalanine or tryptophan. The D gene is left open where the match is weak. Some rows have no size entry. The others give once, few or many, or a class for an expanded clone.

d_call	v_call	clone_size	j_call	cdr3_nt	cdr3_aa
-	TRBV11-2	once	TRBJ1-4	TGTGCCAGCAGCTCAGGGGACGTGAATGAAAAACTGTTTTTT	CASSSGDVNEKLFF
-	TRBV6-1	-	TRBJ2-7	TGTGCCAGCAGTGTAAACAGGAACACCTACGAGCAGTACTTC	CASSVNRNTYEQYF
-	TRBV15	-	TRBJ2-5	TGTGCCACCAGCAGGGGGTCTCAGGCGGGTGAGACCCAGTACTTC	CATSRGSQAGETQYF
TRBD1	TRBV28	once	TRBJ1-2	TGTGCCAGCAGTTCAACGGGACAGGGGTTTGGCTACACCTTC	CASSSTGQGFGYTF
-	TRBV5-4	-	TRBJ2-2	TGTGCCAGCAGCCCTACTCCAGCAGCCACCGGGGAGCTGTTTTTT	CASSPTPAATGELFF
-	TRBV10-2	-	TRBJ1-1	TGCGCCAGCAGCCGACAGGAGACCACTGAAGCTTTCTTT	CASSRQETTEAFF
-	TRBV10-2	-	TRBJ1-5	TGCGCCAGCAGTGAGCCTGGATATCAGCCCCAGCATTTT	CASSEPGYQPQHF
TRBD2	TRBV29-1	-	TRBJ2-1	TGCAGCGTTACGGGGGAGGGGCATGAGCAGTTCTTC	CSVTGEGHEQFF
TRBD1	TRBV5-1	-	TRBJ1-5	TGCGCCAGCAGCTTGGATTCTACAGGGGGCGGTCAGCCCCAGCATTTT	CASSLDSTGGGQPQHF
-	TRBV6-1	many	TRBJ1-5	TGTGCCAGCAGTGAGGACAATCAGCCCCAGCATTTT	CASSEDNQPQHF
TRBD2	TRBV30	once	TRBJ2-5	TGTGCCTGGAGTGCGGGAGCGGGAGGCCGCTGGGAGACCCAGTACTTC	CAWSAGAGGRWETQYF
TRBD1	TRBV7-9	-	TRBJ2-3	TGTGCCAGCAGCACCCACGACAGGGGGGGGGATACGCAGTATTTT	CASSTHDRGGDTQYF
TRBD1	TRBV6-1	-	TRBJ2-7	TGTGCCAGCAGGGGAATGCACAGGGGAGTGGGGGAGCAGTACTTC	CASRGMHRGVGEQYF
-	TRBV15	-	TRBJ2-7	TGTGCCACCAGCAGAGATGTGGCCGTCAGGTCAAACGAGCAGTACTTC	CATSRDVAVRSNEQYF
-	TRBV30	-	TRBJ1-3	TGTGCCCGAGGCACCTCTGGAAACACCATATATTTT	CARGTSGNTIYF
-	TRBV18	-	TRBJ2-3	TGTGCCAGCTCACCTCCTACACAGGCCGGGGCGAACACAGATACGCAGTATTTT	CASSPPTQAGANTDTQYF